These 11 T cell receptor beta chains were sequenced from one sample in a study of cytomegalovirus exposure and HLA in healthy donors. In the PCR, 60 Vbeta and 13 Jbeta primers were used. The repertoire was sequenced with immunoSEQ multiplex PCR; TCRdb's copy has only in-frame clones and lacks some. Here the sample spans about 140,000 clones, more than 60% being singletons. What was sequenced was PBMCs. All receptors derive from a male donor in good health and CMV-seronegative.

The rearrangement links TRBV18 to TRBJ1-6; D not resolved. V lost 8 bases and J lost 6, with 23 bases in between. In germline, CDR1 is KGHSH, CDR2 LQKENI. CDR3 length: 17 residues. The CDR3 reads CASADSRYSTVNSPLHF. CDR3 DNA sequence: TGTGCCAGCGCGGATTCACGATACTCTACTGTTAATTCACCCCTCCACTTT.

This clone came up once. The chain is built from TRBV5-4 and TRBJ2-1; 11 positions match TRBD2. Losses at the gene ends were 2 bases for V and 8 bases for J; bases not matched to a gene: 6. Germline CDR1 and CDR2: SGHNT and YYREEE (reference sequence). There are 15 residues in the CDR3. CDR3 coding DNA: TGTGCCAGCAGCTTAAGTAGCGGGGGGGTCCATGAGCAGTTCTTC. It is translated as CASSLSSGGVHEQFF.

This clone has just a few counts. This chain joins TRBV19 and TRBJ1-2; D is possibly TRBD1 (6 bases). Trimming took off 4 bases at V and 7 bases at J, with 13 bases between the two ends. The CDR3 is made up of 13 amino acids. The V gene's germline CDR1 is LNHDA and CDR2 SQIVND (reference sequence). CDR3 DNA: TGTGCCAGTAGTAACCAAGGGGGTTCTGGCTACACCTTC. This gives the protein CASSNQGGSGYTF.

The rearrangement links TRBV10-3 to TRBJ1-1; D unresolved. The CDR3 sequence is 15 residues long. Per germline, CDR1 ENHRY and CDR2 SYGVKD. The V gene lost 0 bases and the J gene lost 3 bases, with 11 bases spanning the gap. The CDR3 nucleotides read TGTGCCATCAGTGAGTCAAGGAGGGTGGACACTGAAGCTTTCTTT. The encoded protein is CAISESRRVDTEAFF.

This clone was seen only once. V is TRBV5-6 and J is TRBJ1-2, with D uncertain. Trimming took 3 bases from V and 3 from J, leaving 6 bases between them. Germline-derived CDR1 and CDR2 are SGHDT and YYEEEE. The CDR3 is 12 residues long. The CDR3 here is CASSSSDYGYTF. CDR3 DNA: TGTGCCAGCAGCTCATCAGACTATGGCTACACCTTC.

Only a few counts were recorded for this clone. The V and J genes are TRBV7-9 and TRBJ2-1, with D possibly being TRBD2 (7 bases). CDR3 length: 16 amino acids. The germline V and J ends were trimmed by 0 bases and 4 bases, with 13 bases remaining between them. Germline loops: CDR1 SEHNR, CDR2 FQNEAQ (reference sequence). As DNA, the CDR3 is TGTGCCAGCAGCTTAGCGGTGGGGGGGCGGTACAATGAGCAGTTCTTC. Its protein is CASSLAVGGRYNEQFF.

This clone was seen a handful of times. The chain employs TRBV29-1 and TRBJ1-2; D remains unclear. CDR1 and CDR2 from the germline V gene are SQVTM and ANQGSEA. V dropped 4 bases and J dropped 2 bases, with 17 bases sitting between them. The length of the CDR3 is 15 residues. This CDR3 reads CSVGVAEGWNYGYTF. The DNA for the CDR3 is TGCAGCGTTGGGGTTGCGGAAGGATGGAACTATGGCTACACCTTC.

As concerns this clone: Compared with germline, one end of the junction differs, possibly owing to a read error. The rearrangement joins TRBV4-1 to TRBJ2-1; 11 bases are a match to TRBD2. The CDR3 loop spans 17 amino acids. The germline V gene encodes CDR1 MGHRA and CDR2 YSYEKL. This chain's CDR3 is CASCQAPTSGGNHEQFF. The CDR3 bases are TGCGCCAGCTGCCAAGCCCCTACTAGCGGGGGAAATCATGAGCAGTTCTTC.

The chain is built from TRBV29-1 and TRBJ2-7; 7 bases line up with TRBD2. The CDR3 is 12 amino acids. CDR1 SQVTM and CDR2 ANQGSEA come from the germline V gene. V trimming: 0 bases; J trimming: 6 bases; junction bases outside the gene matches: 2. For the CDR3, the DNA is TGCAGCGTTGAAGATCGGGGGGTCGAGCAGTACTTC. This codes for CSVEDRGVEQYF.

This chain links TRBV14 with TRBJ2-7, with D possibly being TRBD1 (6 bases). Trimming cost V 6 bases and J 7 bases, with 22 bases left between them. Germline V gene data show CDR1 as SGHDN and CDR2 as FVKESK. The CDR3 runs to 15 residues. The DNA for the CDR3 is TGTGCCAGCAGTCCGATCGGGACAAGCCCGAGAGAGCAGTACTTC. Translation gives CASSPIGTSPREQYF.

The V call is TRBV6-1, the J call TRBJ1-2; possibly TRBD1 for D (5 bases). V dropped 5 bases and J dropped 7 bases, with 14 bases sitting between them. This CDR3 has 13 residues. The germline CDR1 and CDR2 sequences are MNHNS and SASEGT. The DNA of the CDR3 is TGTGCCAGCAGTTATATAGGGGAAAGTGGCTACACCTTC. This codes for CASSYIGESGYTF.